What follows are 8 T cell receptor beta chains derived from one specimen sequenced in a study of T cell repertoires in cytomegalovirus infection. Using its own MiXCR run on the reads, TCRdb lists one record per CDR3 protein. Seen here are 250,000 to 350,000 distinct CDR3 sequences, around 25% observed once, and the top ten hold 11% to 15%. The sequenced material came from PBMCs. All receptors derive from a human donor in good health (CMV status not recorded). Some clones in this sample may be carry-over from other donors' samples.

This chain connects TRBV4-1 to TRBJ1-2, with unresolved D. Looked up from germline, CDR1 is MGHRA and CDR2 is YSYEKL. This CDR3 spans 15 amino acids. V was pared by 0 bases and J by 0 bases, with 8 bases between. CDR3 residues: CASSQEVGTNYGYTF. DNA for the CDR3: TGCGCCAGCAGCCAAGAGGTCGGAACTAACTATGGCTACACCTTC.

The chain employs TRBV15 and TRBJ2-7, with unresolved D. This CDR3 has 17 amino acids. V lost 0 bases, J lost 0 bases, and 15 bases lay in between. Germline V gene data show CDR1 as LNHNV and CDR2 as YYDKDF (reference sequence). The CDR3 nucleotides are TGTGCCACCAGCAGAGATTACGTGTCTGTCTCCTCCTACGAGCAGTACTTC. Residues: CATSRDYVSVSSYEQYF.

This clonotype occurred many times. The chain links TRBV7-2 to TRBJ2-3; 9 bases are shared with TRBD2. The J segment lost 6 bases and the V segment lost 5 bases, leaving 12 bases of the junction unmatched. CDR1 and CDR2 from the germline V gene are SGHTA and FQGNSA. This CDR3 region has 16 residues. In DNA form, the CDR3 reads TGTGCCAGCAGCCCGTCTCTGCTAGCGGGATTGGATACGCAGTATTTT. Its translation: CASSPSLLAGLDTQYF. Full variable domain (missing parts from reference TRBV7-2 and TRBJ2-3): GAGVSQSPSNKVTEKGKDVELRCDPISGHTALYWYRQSLGQGLEFLIYFQGNSAPDKSGLPSDRFSAERTGGSVSTLTIQRTQQEDSAVYLCASSPSLLAGLDTQYFGPGTRLTVL.

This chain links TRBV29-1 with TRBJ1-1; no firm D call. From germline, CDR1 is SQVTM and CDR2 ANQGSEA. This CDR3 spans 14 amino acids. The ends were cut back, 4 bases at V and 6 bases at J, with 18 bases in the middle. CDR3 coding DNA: TGCAGCGTTGGAGGAGGCGGCCGCTTGCCTGAAGCTTTCTTT. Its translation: CSVGGGGRLPEAFF.

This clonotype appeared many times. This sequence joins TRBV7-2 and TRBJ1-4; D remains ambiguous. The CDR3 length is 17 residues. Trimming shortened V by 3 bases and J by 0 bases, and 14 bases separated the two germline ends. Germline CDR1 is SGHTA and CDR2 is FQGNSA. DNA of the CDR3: TGTGCCAGCAGCTTTCGCTCGGGAAGGGCAACTAATGAAAAACTGTTTTTT. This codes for CASSFRSGRATNEKLFF. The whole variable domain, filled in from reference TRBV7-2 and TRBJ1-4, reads GAGVSQSPSNKVTEKGKDVELRCDPISGHTALYWYRQSLGQGLEFLIYFQGNSAPDKSGLPSDRFSAERTGGSVSTLTIQRTQQEDSAVYLCASSFRSGRATNEKLFFGSGTQLSVL.

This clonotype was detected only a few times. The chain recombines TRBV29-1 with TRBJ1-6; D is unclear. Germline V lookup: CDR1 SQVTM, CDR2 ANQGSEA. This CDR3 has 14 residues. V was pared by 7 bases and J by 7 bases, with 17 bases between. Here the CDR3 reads CSASVGLGNSPLHF. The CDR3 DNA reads TGCAGCGCATCCGTAGGGTTGGGGAATTCACCCCTCCACTTT.

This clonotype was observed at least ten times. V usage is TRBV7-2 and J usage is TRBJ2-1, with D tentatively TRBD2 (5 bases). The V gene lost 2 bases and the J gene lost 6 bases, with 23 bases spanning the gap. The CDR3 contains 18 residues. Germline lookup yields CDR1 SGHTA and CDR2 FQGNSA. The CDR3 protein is CASSLLAAPFGGLNEQFF. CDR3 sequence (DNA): TGTGCCAGCAGCTTACTGGCGGCCCCCTTTGGCGGACTCAATGAGCAGTTCTTC.

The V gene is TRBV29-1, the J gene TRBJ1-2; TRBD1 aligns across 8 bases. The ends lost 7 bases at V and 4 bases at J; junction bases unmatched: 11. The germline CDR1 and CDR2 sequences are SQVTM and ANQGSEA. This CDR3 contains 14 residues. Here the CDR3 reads CSAPGQDEGYGYTF. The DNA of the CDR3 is TGCAGCGCACCGGGACAGGATGAAGGCTATGGCTACACCTTC.